This record looks at one T cell receptor beta chain sequence and its context. Its antigen remains undetermined. No quality values exist for individual bases; no much larger clone is one base distant. Taken from cysteine to phenylalanine, the CDR3 has 14 residues. CDR3 DNA only is kept here, 42 bases in frame from base 1. The germline V gene gives CDR1 as SGDLS and CDR2 as YYNGEE. Trimming takes 0 bases from V and 7 bases from J, and the germline ends sit 14 bases apart. The immunoSEQ Assay, a bias-controlled multiplex PCR, was used to amplify TCRbeta CDR3 regions from genomic DNA. Turning to the authors' computational methods: The number of nucleated cells in each sample was estimated from the amplification of reference gene primers within the assay. Sequence reads were collapsed and filtered to measure the absolute abundance of every unique TCRbeta CDR3 rearrangement. For each sample, productive Simpson clonality was calculated by taking the square root of Simpson's diversity index across productive rearrangements. What TCRdb holds here is the immuneACCESS table cut down to in-frame rearrangements. Part of the clones is not present; checked against another copy, under half of the missing clones reflect an unresolved V gene, and the others are unexplained. V and J calls and clone size are those listed in that table; D and trimming were worked out from the DNA. Recorded for this sample are approximately 72,000 clones; almost 85% of them occurred a single time. Approximately 8.8% of the sample goes to the ten largest clones.

The collaborating institutions used their own protocols to collect whole blood in K2EDTA tubes. Collaborator samples were shipped for TCRbeta analysis as frozen whole blood, isolated PBMCs, or DNA extracted from either sample type. The sample originates from a study of blood T cell repertoires in COVID-19 (dated by TCRdb to 2020 to 2021). Broadly, across the study: Collaborator samples came from the United States, Italy and Spain and covered acute and convalescent phases of COVID-19. The prospective study material was composed of cDNA or gDNA derived from T cells, B-cell-depleted T cells, or PBMCs. The dataset comprised deeply sampled blood TCRbeta repertoires from subjects exposed to, actively infected with, or recovered from COVID-19. The repertoires were released in a freely available public database intended as a resource for research on the immune response to SARS-CoV-2. Samples came from the ongoing ImmuneRACE study (first 160 participants) plus 1,254 subjects from 6 global collaborators. A de-identified subject ID, COVID-19 status, age in years and sex were almost always included in the sample metadata. Where HLA class I and class II types were available, the types were taken from metadata supplied by the sample provider, not from assay-based typing. Results and caveats for the whole study, not just this receptor: Clinical and demographic metadata were provided uncurated, with the amount varying by source and participant.

The receptor was isolated from a man aged 50 or older with active COVID-19. The V and J genes are TRBV9 and TRBJ2-7; the D segment could be TRBD1, given 6 matching bases. What was sequenced was peripheral blood. CDR3 protein: CASSVGYRVGEQYF. The nucleotides are TGTGCCAGCAGCGTAGGGTACAGGGTCGGGGAGCAGTACTTC.